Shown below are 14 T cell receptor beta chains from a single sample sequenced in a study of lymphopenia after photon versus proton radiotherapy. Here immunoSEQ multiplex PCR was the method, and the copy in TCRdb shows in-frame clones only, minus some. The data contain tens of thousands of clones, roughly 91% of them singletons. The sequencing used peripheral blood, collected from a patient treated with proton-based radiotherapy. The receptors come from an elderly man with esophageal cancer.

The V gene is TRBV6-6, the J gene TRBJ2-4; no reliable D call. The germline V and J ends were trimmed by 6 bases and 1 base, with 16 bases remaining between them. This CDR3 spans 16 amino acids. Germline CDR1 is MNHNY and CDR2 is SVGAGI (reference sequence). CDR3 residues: CASRIGRGGAKNIQYF. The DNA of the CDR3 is TGTGCCAGCAGGATTGGGCGAGGTGGGGCCAAAAACATTCAGTACTTC.

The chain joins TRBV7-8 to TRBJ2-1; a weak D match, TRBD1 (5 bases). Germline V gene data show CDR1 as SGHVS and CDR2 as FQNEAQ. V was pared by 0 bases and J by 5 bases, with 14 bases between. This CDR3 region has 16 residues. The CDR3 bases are TGTGCCAGCAGCTTAGCAGGTTGGGGCACTGACAATGAGCAGTTCTTC. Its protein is CASSLAGWGTDNEQFF.

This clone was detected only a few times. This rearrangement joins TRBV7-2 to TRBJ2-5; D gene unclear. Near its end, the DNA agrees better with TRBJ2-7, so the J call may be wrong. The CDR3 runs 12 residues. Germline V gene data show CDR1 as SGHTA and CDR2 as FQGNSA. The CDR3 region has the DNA TGTGCCAGTTCACTCTCATGGGGCGAGCAGTACTTC. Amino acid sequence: CASSLSWGEQYF.

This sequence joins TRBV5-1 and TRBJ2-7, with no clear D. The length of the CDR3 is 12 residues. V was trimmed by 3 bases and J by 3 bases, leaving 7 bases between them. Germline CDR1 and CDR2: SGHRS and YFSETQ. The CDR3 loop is CASSSKDYEQYF. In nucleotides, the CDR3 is TGCGCCAGCAGCTCGAAGGACTACGAGCAGTACTTC.

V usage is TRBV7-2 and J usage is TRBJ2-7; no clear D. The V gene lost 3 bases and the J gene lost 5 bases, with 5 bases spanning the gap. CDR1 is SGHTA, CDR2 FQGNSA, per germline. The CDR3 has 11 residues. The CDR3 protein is CASSFANEQYF. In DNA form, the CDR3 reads TGTGCCAGCAGCTTTGCCAACGAGCAGTACTTC.

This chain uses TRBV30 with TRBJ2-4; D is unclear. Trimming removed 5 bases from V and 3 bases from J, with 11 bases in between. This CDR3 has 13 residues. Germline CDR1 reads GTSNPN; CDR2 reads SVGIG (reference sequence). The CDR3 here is CAWGNDGKNIQYF. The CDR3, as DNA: TGTGCCTGGGGGAACGACGGCAAAAACATTCAGTACTTC.

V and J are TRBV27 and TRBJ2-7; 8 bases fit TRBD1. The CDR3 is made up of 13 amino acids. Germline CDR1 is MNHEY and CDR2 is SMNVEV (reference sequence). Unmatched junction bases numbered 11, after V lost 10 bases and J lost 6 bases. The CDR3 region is CATRSRGQGEQYF. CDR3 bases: TGTGCCACCCGAAGCAGGGGGCAGGGCGAGCAGTACTTC.

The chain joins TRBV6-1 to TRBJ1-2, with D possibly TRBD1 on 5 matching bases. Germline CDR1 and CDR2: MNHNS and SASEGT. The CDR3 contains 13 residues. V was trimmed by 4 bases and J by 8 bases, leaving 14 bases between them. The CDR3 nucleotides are TGTGCCAGCAGTGGGGACGCCAACTCAGGCTACACCTTC. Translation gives CASSGDANSGYTF.

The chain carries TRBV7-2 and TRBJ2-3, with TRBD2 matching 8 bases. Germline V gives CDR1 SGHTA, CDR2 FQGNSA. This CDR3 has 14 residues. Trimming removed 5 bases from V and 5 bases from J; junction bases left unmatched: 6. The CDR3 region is CASSLGLAIDTQYF. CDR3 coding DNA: TGTGCCAGCAGCCTCGGACTAGCAATAGATACGCAGTATTTT.

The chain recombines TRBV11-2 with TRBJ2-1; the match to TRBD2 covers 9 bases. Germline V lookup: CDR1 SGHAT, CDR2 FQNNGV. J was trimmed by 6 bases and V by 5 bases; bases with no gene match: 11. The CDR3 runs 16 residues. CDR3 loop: CASSTISGRHTNEQFF. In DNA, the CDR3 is TGTGCCAGCAGCACCATTAGCGGGAGACATACCAATGAGCAGTTCTTC.

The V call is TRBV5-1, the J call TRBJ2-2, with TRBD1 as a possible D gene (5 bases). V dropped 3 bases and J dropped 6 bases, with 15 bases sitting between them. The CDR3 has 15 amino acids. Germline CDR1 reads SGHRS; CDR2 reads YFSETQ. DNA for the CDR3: TGCGCCAGCAGCTCCGGACACCCCGCATCCGGGGAGCTGTTTTTT. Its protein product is CASSSGHPASGELFF. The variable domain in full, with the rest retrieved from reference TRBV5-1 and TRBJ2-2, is KAGVTQTPRYLIKTRGQQVTLSCSPISGHRSVSWYQQTPGQGLQFLFEYFSETQRNKGNFPGRFSGRQFSNSRSEMNVSTLELGDSALYLCASSSGHPASGELFFGEGSRLTVL.

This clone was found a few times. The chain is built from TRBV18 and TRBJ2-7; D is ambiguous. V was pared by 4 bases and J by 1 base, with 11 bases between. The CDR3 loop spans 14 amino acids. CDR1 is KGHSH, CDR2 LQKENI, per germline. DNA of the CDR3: TGTGCCAGCTCACTAGAGGACGGATCCTACGAGCAGTACTTC. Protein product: CASSLEDGSYEQYF.

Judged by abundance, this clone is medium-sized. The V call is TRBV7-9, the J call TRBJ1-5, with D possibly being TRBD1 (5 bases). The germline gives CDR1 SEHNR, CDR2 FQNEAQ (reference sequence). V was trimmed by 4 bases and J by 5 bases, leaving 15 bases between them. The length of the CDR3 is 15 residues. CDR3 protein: CASSSTTGGDQPQHF. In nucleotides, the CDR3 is TGTGCCAGCAGCTCTACCACCGGAGGGGATCAGCCCCAGCATTTT.

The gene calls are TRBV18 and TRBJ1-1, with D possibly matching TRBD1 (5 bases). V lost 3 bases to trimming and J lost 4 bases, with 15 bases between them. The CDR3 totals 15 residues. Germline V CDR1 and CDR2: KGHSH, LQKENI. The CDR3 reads CASSPPGAGTTEAFF. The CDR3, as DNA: TGTGCCAGCTCACCTCCCGGGGCAGGGACCACTGAAGCTTTCTTT.